The source of this TCR beta chain is a study of cytomegalovirus exposure and HLA in healthy donors. Study results and caveats: The study put some 150 TCR beta chains on its list as cytomegalovirus-associated.

This CDR3 has 13 amino acids. Germline CDR1 SGHAT, CDR2 FQNNGV. V was clipped by 5 bases and J by 3 bases, with 11 bases between them. Repertoires were generated with immunoSEQ multiplex PCR, while TCRdb's copy carries only in-frame clones and drops some. Here the sample spans some 67,000 clones, 94% being singletons. A word on this clone: Its matching antigen is unknown.

The rearrangement links TRBV11-2 to TRBJ2-7; the D is unclear. Material for sequencing was PBMCs. This clonotype was sampled from a woman younger than 35 in good health and CMV-seronegative. The CDR3 region has the DNA TGTGCCAGCAGCCCATCCGGGTTCTACGAGCAGTACTTC. Protein product: CASSPSGFYEQYF.